Following are 4 T cell receptor beta chains from one sample sequenced in a study of naive and memory T cell subsets. Study-wide results and limits: Naive repertoires, especially CD8, held a few larger clonotypes, possibly memory cells re-expressing CD45RA.

An equimolar mix of two oligonucleotides served as the beta constant-region primer for TRBC1 and TRBC2. The ligated cDNA underwent four PCR rounds using SP2 and nested alpha and beta constant-region primers. TCRdb passed the UMI-ligation and nested PCR reads through MiXCR, listing each CDR3 protein once. The sample contains tens of thousands of distinct CDR3 sequences, approximately 10% of which appear only once. For these receptors, no antigen is known. Sequenced: naive CD4+ T cells from blood. Receptors originate from a human donor in good health.

The rearrangement uses TRBV7-2 and TRBJ2-3, with 8 bases fitting TRBD2. CDR1 and CDR2 from the germline V gene are SGHTA and FQGNSA. V lost 6 bases to trimming and J lost 4 bases; unmatched junction nucleotides: 9. The CDR3 extends over 15 amino acids. The CDR3 DNA reads TGTGCCAGCAGTCCCGGCGGGGGGACGCCAGATACGCAGTATTTT. It encodes CASSPGGGTPDTQYF.

This clonotype appeared a few times. The chain employs TRBV12-3 or TRBV12-4 and TRBJ2-1; 13 bases agree with TRBD2. The CDR3 spans 13 residues. J gave up 9 bases and V 6 bases, and 2 bases lay outside the gene matches. The CDR3 sequence: CASRGLAGVEQFF. In nucleotides, the CDR3 is TGTGCCAGCAGAGGACTAGCGGGAGTTGAGCAGTTCTTC.

This clonotype was seen many times. V is TRBV6-5 and J is TRBJ1-5, with D possibly being TRBD1 (5 bases). The V end was cut by 2 bases, the J end by 4 bases, with 9 bases between. Germline V lookup: CDR1 MNHEY, CDR2 SVGAGI. The CDR3 length is 14 residues. CDR3 loop: CASSYGGSNQPQHF. CDR3 in DNA: TGTGCCAGCAGTTACGGGGGAAGTAATCAGCCCCAGCATTTT.

A few counts support this clonotype. The V gene is TRBV6-6, the J gene TRBJ1-5; 8 bases align to TRBD1. V lost 6 bases, J lost 4 bases, and 11 bases stayed unmatched. The CDR3 runs 16 residues. The V gene's germline CDR1 is MNHNY and CDR2 SVGAGI (reference sequence). CDR3 protein: CASSQASDRGNQPQHF. As DNA, the CDR3 is TGTGCCAGCAGCCAAGCCTCAGACAGGGGAAATCAGCCCCAGCATTTT.